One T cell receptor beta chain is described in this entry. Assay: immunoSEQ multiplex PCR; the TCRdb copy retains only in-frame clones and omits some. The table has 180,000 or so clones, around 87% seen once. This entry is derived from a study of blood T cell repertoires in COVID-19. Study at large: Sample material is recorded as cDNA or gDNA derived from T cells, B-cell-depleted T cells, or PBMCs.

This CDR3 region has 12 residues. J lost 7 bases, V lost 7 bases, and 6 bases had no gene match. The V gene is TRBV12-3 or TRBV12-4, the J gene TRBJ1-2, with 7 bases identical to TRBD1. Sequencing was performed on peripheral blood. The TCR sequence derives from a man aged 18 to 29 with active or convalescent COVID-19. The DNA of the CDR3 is TGTGCCAGCAACACACAGGGGATTGGCTACACCTTC. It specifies CASNTQGIGYTF.